This T cell receptor (beta chain) stems from a study of T-cell reconstitution after alpha-beta-depleted transplantation in children. Preparation of the TCRbeta library was carried out with unique molecular identifiers. TCRdb called the PCR reads again in MiXCR, with one record for every CDR3 protein. The sample has around 370,000 distinct CDR3 sequences, about 16% seen once. CDR3 size: 14 residues. In germline, CDR1 is MNHNS, CDR2 SASEGT. Trimming cost V 7 bases and J 6 bases; bases outside gene matches: 8. The chain combines TRBV6-1 with TRBJ2-4, with 8 bases identical to TRBD1. The specimen was PBMCs, mostly from graft donor cells, collected 360 days after TCRalphabeta/CD19-depleted stem cell transplant. The receptor's source is a male patient aged 2 to 10 who had a stem cell transplant for acute lymphoblastic leukemia, so the T cells may come from the graft donor. As DNA, the CDR3 is TGTGCCAGCACCCCGGACAGGGTTAGAAACATTCAGTACTTC. Its protein product is CASTPDRVRNIQYF.